Shown below are 19 T cell receptor beta chains from a single sample sequenced in a study of CD8+CD57+ T cells in acquired aplastic anemia. By flow cytometry, patients selected for sequencing had shown an expansion of CD8+CD57+ cells. The template for TCR beta VDJ and CDR3 sequence profiling was genomic DNA. MiXCR, applied by TCRdb to the reads, yields one record per CDR3 protein. The sample includes around 200,000 distinct CDR3 sequences, nearly 50% seen only once; the top ten take about 9.7%. Sequenced input: sorted CD4+, CD8+, or CD8+CD57+ T cells (not recorded which) from PBMCs. The receptors shown here come from a human donor with aplastic anemia.

About this clonotype itself: A much larger clone differs from this one at a single base, so this may be a read error. The V gene is TRBV2, the J gene TRBJ2-7; perhaps TRBD2 as D (5 bases). Trimming stripped 6 bases from V and 4 bases from J, with 16 bases between. This CDR3 is built from 14 residues. CDR1 and CDR2 (germline): SNHLY, FYNNEI. In DNA, the CDR3 is TGTGCCAGCAGCCGTTTAGCGAGAACGTACGAGCAGTACTTC. It encodes CASSRLARTYEQYF.

This clonotype was detected a few times. The chain employs TRBV10-3 and TRBJ2-7, with D possibly being TRBD2 (6 bases). This CDR3 has 16 amino acids. V lost 0 bases and J lost 2, with 14 bases in between. Germline V CDR1 and CDR2: ENHRY, SYGVKD. Here the CDR3 DNA reads TGTGCCATCAGTGAGTCTCGGGTAGCGGATCCCTACGAGCAGTACTTC. Protein product: CAISESRVADPYEQYF.

This chain links TRBV29-1 with TRBJ2-3; no reliable D call. Between the trimmed V and J ends, which lost 6 bases and 6 bases, there was a span of 16 bases. CDR3 length equals 13 residues. Germline CDR1 reads SQVTM; CDR2 reads ANQGSEA. In DNA, the CDR3 is TGCAGCGTGGGCCTCTCTAGAGAGGATACGCAGTATTTT. Its translation is CSVGLSREDTQYF.

The chain uses TRBV10-3 and TRBJ2-7; D might be TRBD1 or TRBD2, each matching 5 bases. Per the germline V gene, CDR1 is ENHRY and CDR2 is SYGVKD. The CDR3 length is 13 residues. Trimming took 6 bases from V and 2 from J, leaving 11 bases between them. The CDR3 reads CAIRGTQTYEQYF. The CDR3 bases are TGTGCCATCAGAGGGACCCAGACCTACGAGCAGTACTTC.

Note on this clonotype: This may be a read error: a much more frequent sequence differs by one nucleotide. This sequence joins TRBV7-2 and TRBJ1-1; maybe TRBD1 (5 bases). Trimming left V 2 bases short and J 1 base short, with 8 bases between. Germline V gene lookup returns CDR1 SGHTA and CDR2 FQGNSA. The CDR3 is 14 amino acids. The CDR3, as DNA: TGTGCCAGCAGCTTACGAGGGACGAACACTGAAGCTTTCTTT. It specifies CASSLRGTNTEAFF. Full variable domain (outside the CDR3, taken from reference TRBV7-2 and TRBJ1-1): GAGVSQSPSNKVTEKGKDVELRCDPISGHTALYWYRQSLGQGLEFLIYFQGNSAPDKSGLPSDRFSAERTGGSVSTLTIQRTQQEDSAVYLCASSLRGTNTEAFFGQGTRLTVV.

The chain joins TRBV10-3 to TRBJ1-5, with TRBD1 identical over 9 bases. Germline CDR1 reads ENHRY; CDR2 reads SYGVKD. The ends lost 7 bases at V and 6 bases at J; junction bases unmatched: 4. The CDR3 is 13 residues long. The CDR3: CAITTDRGQPQHF. The CDR3 nucleotides are TGTGCCATCACCACGGACAGGGGTCAGCCCCAGCATTTT.

Remarks on this clonotype: One junction end disagrees with the germline gene, perhaps due to a read error. This chain links TRBV15 with TRBJ1-6; TRBD1 might be the D (6 bases). The CDR3 consists of 14 residues. CDR1 and CDR2 from the germline V gene are LNHNV and YYDKDF (reference sequence). CDR3 residues: CATSRGAVDSPHHF. In nucleotides, the CDR3 is TGTGCCACGTCCCGGGGGGCCGTTGATTCACCCCACCACTTT.

This chain uses TRBV19 with TRBJ1-2; D is undetermined. The V end lost 3 bases, the J end lost 6 bases, and 14 bases lay between the germline ends. CDR3 length equals 14 residues. CDR1 is LNHDA, CDR2 SQIVND, per germline (reference sequence). Here the CDR3 DNA reads TGTGCCAGTAGTATCAATTGGGAGAGGCATGGCTACACCTTC. As protein: CASSINWERHGYTF.

This clonotype was counted ten times or more. The chain uses TRBV5-5 and TRBJ2-5; 8 bases align to TRBD1. This CDR3 region has 14 residues. V trimming: 5 bases; J trimming: 5 bases; junction bases outside the gene matches: 8. The V gene's germline CDR1 is SGHKS and CDR2 YYEKEE (reference sequence). CDR3 in amino acids: CASSPQGAGETQYF. The CDR3 nucleotides read TGTGCCAGCAGTCCGCAGGGGGCAGGGGAGACCCAGTACTTC.

V is TRBV19 and J is TRBJ2-7; unclear D gene. V lost 8 bases to trimming and J lost 3 bases, with 11 bases between them. The germline V gene encodes CDR1 LNHDA and CDR2 SQIVND (reference sequence). The CDR3 totals 12 residues. The chain's CDR3 is CASGIPHYEQYF. CDR3 DNA: TGTGCCAGTGGGATCCCTCACTACGAGCAGTACTTC.

The CDR3 loop reads CASSDLGTGGELFF. In nucleotides, the CDR3 is TGTGCCAGCAGCGACCTTGGGACGGGCGGGGAGCTGTTTTTT. The rearrangement links TRBV7-3 to TRBJ2-2; D tentatively fits TRBD1 or TRBD2 (5 bases each). Germline V lookup: CDR1 SGHTA, CDR2 FQGTGA. The germline V and J ends were trimmed by 5 bases and 7 bases, with 14 bases remaining between them. The CDR3 spans 14 residues.

This clonotype was observed at least ten times. The chain has TRBV20-1 and TRBJ2-5; no reliable D call. This CDR3 has 13 amino acids. Trimming pared 7 bases from V and 5 bases from J, leaving 17 bases between. Per germline, CDR1 DFQATT and CDR2 SNEGSKA (reference sequence). CDR3: CSVSSNLGETQYF. DNA of the CDR3: TGCAGTGTCAGTAGTAACCTAGGGGAGACCCAGTACTTC.

With regard to this clonotype: This may come from a read error, since a much larger clone is one base off. This chain uses TRBV29-1 with TRBJ2-7; D ambiguous. The germline CDR1 and CDR2 sequences are SQVTM and ANQGSEA. The CDR3 totals 14 residues. In DNA, the CDR3 is TGCAGCGTTGAATTCCGCGGCTCAAGCTACGGGCAGTACTTC. Its protein is CSVEFRGSSYGQYF.

This clonotype was counted many times. Sequence at one end of the junction differs from germline and may be a read error. The J gene is TRBJ2-1, the V gene TRBV7-7; 10 nucleotides line up with TRBD1. The CDR3 extends over 14 amino acids. CDR1 SSHAT and CDR2 FNYEAQ come from the germline V gene (reference sequence). The CDR3 DNA is TGTGCTAGCAGCAAGGACAGGGGGTGGGGTGAGCAGTTCTTC. This sequence encodes CASSKDRGWGEQFF.

This clonotype came up many times. V is TRBV6-1 and J is TRBJ2-7; TRBD2 aligns across 12 bases. The CDR3 is 14 amino acids. Germline loops: CDR1 MNHNS, CDR2 SASEGT. The V segment lost 8 bases and the J segment 7 bases; nucleotides outside the gene matches: 9. The CDR3 loop reads CASGASGRVWEQYF. CDR3 in DNA: TGTGCCAGCGGGGCTAGCGGGAGGGTGTGGGAGCAGTACTTC.

The chain uses TRBV19 and TRBJ1-4; 7 bases line up with TRBD1. The germline CDR1 and CDR2 sequences are LNHDA and SQIVND (reference sequence). The CDR3 runs to 15 residues. V lost 3 bases to trimming and J lost 3 bases; unmatched junction nucleotides: 4. The CDR3 loop reads CASSMIGTANEKLFF. CDR3 DNA: TGTGCCAGTAGTATGATCGGGACAGCTAATGAAAAACTGTTTTTT.

This rearrangement joins TRBV7-2 to TRBJ2-7, with D hard to call. Trimming removed 1 base from V and 0 bases from J, with 10 bases in between. CDR1 and CDR2 (germline): SGHTA, FQGNSA. There are 15 residues in the CDR3. The CDR3 DNA reads TGTGCCAGCAGCTTAGGGCTTTCAGGCTCCTACGAGCAGTACTTC. Its protein product is CASSLGLSGSYEQYF.

V is TRBV7-2 and J is TRBJ1-6; unclear D gene. This CDR3 is built from 12 residues. CDR1 is SGHTA, CDR2 FQGNSA, per germline. With 8 bases removed from V and 8 bases from J, the gap between germline ends came to 10 bases. CDR3 amino acids: CASGINDSPLHF. In nucleotides, the CDR3 is TGTGCCAGCGGCATAAACGATTCACCCCTCCACTTT.

The chain combines TRBV7-6 with TRBJ1-6; tentatively, D is TRBD1 (5 bases). The CDR3 has 14 residues. With 0 bases removed from V and 9 bases from J, the gap between germline ends came to 9 bases. The germline V gene has CDR1 SGHVS and CDR2 FNYEAQ. CDR3 amino acids: CASSLAAGSSPLHF. The CDR3 bases are TGTGCCAGCAGCTTAGCGGCAGGGTCTTCACCCCTCCACTTT.